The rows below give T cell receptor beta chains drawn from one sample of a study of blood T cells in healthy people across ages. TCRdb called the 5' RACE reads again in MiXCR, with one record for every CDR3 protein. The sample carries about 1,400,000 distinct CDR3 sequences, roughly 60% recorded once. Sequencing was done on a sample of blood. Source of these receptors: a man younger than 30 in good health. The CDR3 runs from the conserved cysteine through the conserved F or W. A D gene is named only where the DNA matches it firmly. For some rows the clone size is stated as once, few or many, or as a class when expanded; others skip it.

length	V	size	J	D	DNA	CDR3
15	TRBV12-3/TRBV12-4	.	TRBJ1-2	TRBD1	TGTGCCAGCAGTTTGTCCGGGACAGCTTCCTTTGGCTACACCTTC	CASSLSGTASFGYTF
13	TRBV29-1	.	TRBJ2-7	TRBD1	TGCAGCGGTACCGGGACAGGGAGCAACGAGCAGTACTTC	CSGTGTGSNEQYF
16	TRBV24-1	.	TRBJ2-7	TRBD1	TGTGCCACCAGTGAGGGTGCAGGGGGCCTCTCCTACGAGCAGTACTTC	CATSEGAGGLSYEQYF
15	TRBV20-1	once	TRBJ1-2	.	TGCAGTGCTAGTCTCTCGGACGCCAGGACATATGGCTACACCTTC	CSASLSDARTYGYTF
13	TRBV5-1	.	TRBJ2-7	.	TGCGCCAGCAGCCGATCGACCATCTACGAGCAGTACTTC	CASSRSTIYEQYF
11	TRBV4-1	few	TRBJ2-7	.	TGCGCCAGCAGGGGTGCCTCCGAGCAGTACTTC	CASRGASEQYF
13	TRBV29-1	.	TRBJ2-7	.	TGCAGCGTTGTTGGGGAAATTAACTACGAGCAGTACTTC	CSVVGEINYEQYF
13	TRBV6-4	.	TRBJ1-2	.	TGTGCCAGCAGGGAAGTCACCGCCGGGGGCTACACCTTC	CASREVTAGGYTF
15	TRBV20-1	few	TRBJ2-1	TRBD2	TGCAGTGCTAGGTTAGCGGGAGTATCCTACAATGAGCAGTTCTTC	CSARLAGVSYNEQFF
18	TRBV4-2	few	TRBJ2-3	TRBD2	TGTGCCAGCAGCCACCCCGGAACTAGCGGGGGACCCACAGATACGCAGTATTTT	CASSHPGTSGGPTDTQYF
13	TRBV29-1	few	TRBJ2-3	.	TGCAGCGTTGAAGATAGGGCAGGAGATACGCAGTATTTT	CSVEDRAGDTQYF
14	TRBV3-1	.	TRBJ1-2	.	TGTGCCAGCAGCGCAGACCTAGGGGTGTATGGCTACACCTTC	CASSADLGVYGYTF
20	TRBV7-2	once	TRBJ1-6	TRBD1	TGTGCCAGCAGCTTAAGGTCGAGAGCGGACAGGACGGAGAAAAATTCACCCCTCCACTTT	CASSLRSRADRTEKNSPLHF
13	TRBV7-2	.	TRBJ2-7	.	TGTGCCAGCAGCCCAACGGCTCGTCATGAGCAGTACTTC	CASSPTARHEQYF
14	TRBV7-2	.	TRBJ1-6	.	TGTGCCAGCAGCTTTAGGGATTTAAATTCACCCCTCCACTTT	CASSFRDLNSPLHF
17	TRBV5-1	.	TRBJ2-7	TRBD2	TGCGCCAGCAGCCTACGGACTAGCGGGAGTAAAGTGGGCGAGCAGTACTTC	CASSLRTSGSKVGEQYF
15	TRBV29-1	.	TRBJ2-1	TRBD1	TGCAGCGTGGACGGGGACAGAGACCCCTACAATGAGCAGTTCTTC	CSVDGDRDPYNEQFF
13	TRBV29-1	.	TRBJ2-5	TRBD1	TGCAGCTTTACCGGGACAGGGGTCGAGACCCAGTACTTC	CSFTGTGVETQYF
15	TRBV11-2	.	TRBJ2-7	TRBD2	TGTGCCAGCAGCTTAGCGGGGGGGCAGCTCGACGAGCAGTACTTC	CASSLAGGQLDEQYF
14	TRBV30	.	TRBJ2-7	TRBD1	TGTGCCTGGGGGACAGGGGAGTCCTCCTACGAGCAGTACTTC	CAWGTGESSYEQYF
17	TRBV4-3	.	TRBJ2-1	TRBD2	TGCGCCAGCAGCCAAGTGTTCGGGCGGGGGGTATACAATGAGCAGTTCTTC	CASSQVFGRGVYNEQFF
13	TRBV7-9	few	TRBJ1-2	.	TGTGCCAGCAGCTTAGTCCCCAAGTATGGCTACACCTTC	CASSLVPKYGYTF
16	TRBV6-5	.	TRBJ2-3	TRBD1	TGTGCCAGCAGTACACTGAGACAGGGACCCACAGATACGCAGTATTTT	CASSTLRQGPTDTQYF
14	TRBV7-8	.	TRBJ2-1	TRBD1	TGTGCCAGCAGCTCCGGGACAGCCCTCAATGAGCAGTTCTTC	CASSSGTALNEQFF
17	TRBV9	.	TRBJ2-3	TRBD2	TGTGCCAGCAGCGGCAAACCTAGCGGGGTCCTCACAGATACGCAGTATTTT	CASSGKPSGVLTDTQYF
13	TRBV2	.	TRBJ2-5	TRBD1	TGTGCCAGCACAGGGGGCCCTCTCGAGACCCAGTACTTC	CASTGGPLETQYF
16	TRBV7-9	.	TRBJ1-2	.	TGTGCCAGCAGCACGAACCAGGGGTATGACGGCTATGGCTACACCTTC	CASSTNQGYDGYGYTF
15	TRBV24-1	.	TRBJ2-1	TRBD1	TGTGCCACCTCCGACAGGGGAAGCTCCTACAATGAGCAGTTCTTC	CATSDRGSSYNEQFF
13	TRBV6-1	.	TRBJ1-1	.	TGTGCCAGCAGGATAGACTGGAACACTGAAGCTTTCTTT	CASRIDWNTEAFF
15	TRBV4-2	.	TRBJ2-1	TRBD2	TGTGCCAGCAGCTTCACTAGCGGGTTCGACAATGAGCAGTTCTTC	CASSFTSGFDNEQFF
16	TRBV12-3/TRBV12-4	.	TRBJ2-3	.	TGTGCCAGCAGTTTAGCAGGTGCCTTTAGCACAGATACGCAGTATTTT	CASSLAGAFSTDTQYF
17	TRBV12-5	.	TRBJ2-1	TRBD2	TGTGCTAGTGGTTTGGACAACTGGACTAGCCCCTACAATGAGCAGTTCTTC	CASGLDNWTSPYNEQFF
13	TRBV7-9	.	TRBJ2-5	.	TGTGCCAGCAGCTGCGGGACGCAAGAGACCCAGTACTTC	CASSCGTQETQYF
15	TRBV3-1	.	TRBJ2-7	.	TGTACCAGCAGCCATACCGGACCCTCCTCCTACGAGCAGTACTTC	CTSSHTGPSSYEQYF
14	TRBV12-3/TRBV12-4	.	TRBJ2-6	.	TGTGCCAGCAGGCAGAACTCTGGGGCCAACGTCCTGACTTTC	CASRQNSGANVLTF
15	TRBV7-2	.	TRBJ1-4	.	TGTGCCAGCAGCCAACGCCAGGGTTTCGACGAAAAACTGTTTTTT	CASSQRQGFDEKLFF
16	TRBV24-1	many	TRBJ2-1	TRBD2	TGTGCCACCAGTGACGCACTAGCGGGAGGAATTACTGAGCAGTTCTTC	CATSDALAGGITEQFF
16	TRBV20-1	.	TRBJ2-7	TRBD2	TGCAGTGCTCCGAGAAGGGCCCCAGAGGGAGGGAACGAGCAGTACTTC	CSAPRRAPEGGNEQYF
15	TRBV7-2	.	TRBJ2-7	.	TGTGCCAGCAGCTTAGGTCTGATACAGGGCTACGAGCAGTACTTC	CASSLGLIQGYEQYF
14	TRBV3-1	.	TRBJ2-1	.	TGTGCCAGCAGCCAAGTAAAGGGGTACAATGAGCAGTTCTTC	CASSQVKGYNEQFF
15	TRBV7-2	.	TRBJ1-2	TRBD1	TGTGCCAGCAGCTCCGACCGAGGGACAGGAGGTATTTACACCTTC	CASSSDRGTGGIYTF
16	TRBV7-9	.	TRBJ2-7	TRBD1	TGTGCCAGCAGCTTATCCGGACAGGGGATCTCCTACGAGCAGTACTTC	CASSLSGQGISYEQYF
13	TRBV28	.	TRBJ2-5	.	TGTGCCAGCAGGTTATGGGGATCAGAGACCCAGTACTTC	CASRLWGSETQYF
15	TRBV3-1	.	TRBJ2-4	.	TGTGCCAGCAGCCACGGCGCAGAGCCGGAAAACATTCAGTACTTC	CASSHGAEPENIQYF
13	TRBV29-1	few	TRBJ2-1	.	TGCAGCGTGGATCGGGAGAGTTCCGATGAGCAGTTCTTC	CSVDRESSDEQFF
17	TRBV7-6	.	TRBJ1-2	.	TGTGCCAGCAGCCGGAAAAGGTTGCGGGCTCGAGACTATGGCTACACCTTC	CASSRKRLRARDYGYTF
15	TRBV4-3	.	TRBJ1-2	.	TGCGCCAGCAGCCAGACGGGGACGACGGGTTATGGCTACACCTTC	CASSQTGTTGYGYTF
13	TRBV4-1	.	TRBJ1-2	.	TGCGCCAGCAGCCAAGAACAGGTGACCGGCTACACCTTC	CASSQEQVTGYTF
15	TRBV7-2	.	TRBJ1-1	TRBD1	TGTGCCAGCAGCCCGGCCGGGACAGGGAACACTGAAGCTTTCTTT	CASSPAGTGNTEAFF
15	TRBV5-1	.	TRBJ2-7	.	TGCGCCAGCAGCTTGGCCGGTACAACCCCCTACGAGCAGTACTTC	CASSLAGTTPYEQYF
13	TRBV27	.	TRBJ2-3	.	TGTGCCAGCACGCAGGAGGACACAGATACGCAGTATTTT	CASTQEDTDTQYF
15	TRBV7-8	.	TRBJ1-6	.	TGTGCCAGCAGCTTAGCGCGGCAGGGGAATTCACCCCTCCACTTT	CASSLARQGNSPLHF
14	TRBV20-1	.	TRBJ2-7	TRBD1	TGCAGTGCTCCCGCGGAGGACAGGGGCTACGAGCAGTACTTC	CSAPAEDRGYEQYF
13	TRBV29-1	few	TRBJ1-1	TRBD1	TGCAGCGTGGACCTGACAGGGAGCGCTGAAGCTTTCTTT	CSVDLTGSAEAFF
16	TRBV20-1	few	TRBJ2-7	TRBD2	TGCAGTGCTAGAGAGACAGGAGCGGGAGGACCCTACGAGCAGTACTTC	CSARETGAGGPYEQYF
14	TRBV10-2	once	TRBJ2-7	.	TGCGCCAGCGGGATGAGAGAGGAATCCTACGAGCAGTACTTC	CASGMREESYEQYF
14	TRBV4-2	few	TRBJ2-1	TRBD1	TGTGCCAGCAGCCATGGGGACAGGGATTACGAGCAGTTCTTC	CASSHGDRDYEQFF
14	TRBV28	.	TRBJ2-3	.	TGTGCCAGCAGTTTCAACGGGGGGCGAGATACGCAGTATTTT	CASSFNGGRDTQYF